What follows are 6 T cell receptor beta chains derived from one specimen sequenced in a study of T cell changes during pregnancy in multiple sclerosis. Produced via immunoSEQ multiplex PCR; TCRdb's table is partial and in-frame only. Among 40,000 or so clones, 92% were seen once, and the ten largest hold approximately 0.35%. Specimen: CD4+ T cells from peripheral blood mononuclear cells, collected after pregnancy. The receptors derive from a female donor in good health, enrolled as a control in a pregnancy study.

CDR3 protein: CAIAGLAGGPHEQYF. The CDR3 bases are TGTGCCATCGCCGGACTAGCGGGAGGACCCCACGAGCAGTACTTC. V and J are TRBV10-3 and TRBJ2-7; 14 bases line up with TRBD2. With V trimmed by 8 bases and J by 5 bases, 8 bases remained unmatched. Germline V CDR1 and CDR2: ENHRY, SYGVKD. This CDR3 is 15 amino acids long.

V is TRBV29-1 and J is TRBJ2-1; 10 nucleotides agree with TRBD1. CDR3 length equals 15 residues. Trimming cost V 4 bases and J 6 bases; bases outside gene matches: 9. The V gene's germline CDR1 is SQVTM and CDR2 ANQGSEA. This CDR3 reads CSVGRQGAIFNEQFF. In DNA, the CDR3 is TGCAGCGTTGGACGACAGGGGGCAATTTTCAATGAGCAGTTCTTC.

This clone was picked up a small number of times. The genes are TRBV16 and TRBJ1-6; no clear D. The germline CDR1 and CDR2 sequences are KGHSY and FQNENV. Trimming removed 2 bases at V and 9 bases at J, with 5 bases between. CDR3 size: 12 residues. CDR3 sequence (DNA): TGTGCCAGCAGCCAAGGCCGTTCACCCCTCCACTTT. Translated: CASSQGRSPLHF.

This clone was seen once. V usage is TRBV10-2 and J usage is TRBJ2-2; D perhaps matches TRBD1 (7 bases). Deletions cut 4 bases from V and 7 bases from J, with 10 bases between. There are 13 residues in the CDR3. The germline CDR1 and CDR2 sequences are WSHSY and SAAADI. As DNA, the CDR3 is TGCGCCAGCAGTGGACAGGGAGGCGGGGAGCTGTTTTTT. It yields the protein CASSGQGGGELFF.

The chain combines TRBV6-6 with TRBJ2-2; 11 bases fit TRBD2. J lost 5 bases, V lost 4 bases, and 3 bases had no gene match. The CDR3 is 15 residues long. The germline CDR1 and CDR2 sequences are MNHNY and SVGAGI (reference sequence). The CDR3 region is CASSSSSGRTGELFF. The DNA for the CDR3 is TGTGCCAGCAGTTCTTCTAGCGGGAGGACCGGGGAGCTGTTTTTT.

The chain couples TRBV7-2 to TRBJ1-2; possible D gene TRBD1, 6 bases. Between the trimmed V and J ends, which lost 1 base and 0 bases, there was a span of 9 bases. Germline loops: CDR1 SGHTA, CDR2 FQGNSA. The CDR3 covers 15 residues. The CDR3 loop is CASSLGTVSNYGYTF. The CDR3 bases are TGTGCCAGCAGCTTAGGGACAGTCTCTAACTATGGCTACACCTTC.